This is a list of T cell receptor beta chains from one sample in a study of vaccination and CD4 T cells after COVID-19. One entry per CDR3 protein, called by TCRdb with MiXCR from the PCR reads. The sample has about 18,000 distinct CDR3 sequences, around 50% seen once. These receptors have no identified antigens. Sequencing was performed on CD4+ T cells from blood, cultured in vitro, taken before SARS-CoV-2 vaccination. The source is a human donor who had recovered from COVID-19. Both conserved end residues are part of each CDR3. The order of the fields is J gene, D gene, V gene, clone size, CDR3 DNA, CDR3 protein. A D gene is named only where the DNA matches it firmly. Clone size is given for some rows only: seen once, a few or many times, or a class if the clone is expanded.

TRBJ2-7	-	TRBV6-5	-	TGTGCCAGCAGTTACAACTCCTACGAGCAGTACTTC	CASSYNSYEQYF
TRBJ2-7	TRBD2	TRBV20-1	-	TGCAGGACCGAGCGGGAGCCGGCCTACGAGCAGTACTTC	CRTEREPAYEQYF
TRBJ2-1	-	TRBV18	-	TGTGCCAGCTCACCAAACAGAGGTAGAGTCAATGAGCAGTTCTTC	CASSPNRGRVNEQFF
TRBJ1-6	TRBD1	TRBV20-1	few	TGCAGTGCTGCAGGGGGACAAGGGAGCTCCTATAATTCACCCCTCCACTTT	CSAAGGQGSSYNSPLHF
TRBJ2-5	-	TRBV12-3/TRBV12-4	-	TGTGCCAGCAGTTCCCGGGGGTCAGAGACCCAGTACTTC	CASSSRGSETQYF
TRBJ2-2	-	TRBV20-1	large	TGCAGTGCTAGAAACCGGGCTGCCGGGGAGCTGTTTTTT	CSARNRAAGELFF
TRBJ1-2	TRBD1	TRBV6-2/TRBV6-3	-	TGTGCCAGCAGTTACAACCCCCGGGACAGGGGAAGAGCTAACTATGGCTACACCTTC	CASSYNPRDRGRANYGYTF
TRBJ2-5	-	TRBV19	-	TGTGCCAGTATGGCAGGGCCCCAAGAGACCCAGTACTTC	CASMAGPQETQYF
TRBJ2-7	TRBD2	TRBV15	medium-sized	TGTGCCACCAGCAGAGATCGGGAGGGGCCGGACGAGCAGTACTTC	CATSRDREGPDEQYF
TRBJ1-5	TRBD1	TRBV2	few	TGTGCCAGCAGCGAAGAGCAACAGGGGGTCGGACAGCCCCAGCATTTT	CASSEEQQGVGQPQHF
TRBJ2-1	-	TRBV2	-	TGTGCCAGCAGTGAAGCGCTTTGGCGGGAACAGACGAATGAGCAGTTCTTC	CASSEALWREQTNEQFF
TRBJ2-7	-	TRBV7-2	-	TGTGCCAGCAGCTTAGCGTTTGGCGTCTCCTACGAGCAGTACTTC	CASSLAFGVSYEQYF
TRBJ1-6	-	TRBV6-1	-	TGTGCCAGCGGGGGCAGGAGCTCCTATAATTCACCCCTCCACTTT	CASGGRSSYNSPLHF
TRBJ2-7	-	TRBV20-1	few	TGCAGTGCTAGAGATGTCGGGGCCTCCTCCTACGAGCAGTACTTC	CSARDVGASSYEQYF
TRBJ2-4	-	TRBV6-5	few	TGTGCCAGCAGTTACTTAGCTGACAGGGAGGGCATTCAGTACTTC	CASSYLADREGIQYF
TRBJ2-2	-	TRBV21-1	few	TGTGCCAGCAGCAACGGGACTAGCGGGCCCGCGAACACCGGGGAGCTGTTTTTT	CASSNGTSGPANTGELFF
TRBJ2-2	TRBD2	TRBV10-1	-	TGCGCCAGCAGTGACGGGACTAGCGGCACCGGGGAGCTGTTTTTT	CASSDGTSGTGELFF
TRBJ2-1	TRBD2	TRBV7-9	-	TGTGCCAGCAGCCGGGAGGGCAATGAGCAGTTCTTC	CASSREGNEQFF
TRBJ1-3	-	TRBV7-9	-	TGTGCCAGCAGCCCACAGGTTACTGGAAACACCATATATTTT	CASSPQVTGNTIYF
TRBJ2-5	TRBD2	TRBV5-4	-	TGTGCCAGCAGCTCGGCGGCGGGAGTCCCTCAAGAGACCCAGTACTTC	CASSSAAGVPQETQYF
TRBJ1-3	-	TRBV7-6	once	TGTGCCAGCAGCTTACCGGGAGGAAACACCATATATTTT	CASSLPGGNTIYF
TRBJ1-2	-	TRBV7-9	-	TGTGCCAGCAGCTTAGTGGGGGACGAAGGCTACACCTTC	CASSLVGDEGYTF
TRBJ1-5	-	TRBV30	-	TGTGCCTGGAGTGTAGCGGTAGTGGGAAATCAGCCCCAGCATTTT	CAWSVAVVGNQPQHF
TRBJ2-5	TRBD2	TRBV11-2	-	TGTGCCAGCAGCTTAGGCGGTAGCGGGGCCCGGGTAGAGACCCAGTACTTC	CASSLGGSGARVETQYF
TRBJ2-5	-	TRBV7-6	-	TGTGCCAGCAGCCTAATGAGAGGAGGGGGAGAGACCCAGTACTTC	CASSLMRGGGETQYF
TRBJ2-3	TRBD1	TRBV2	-	TGTGCCAGCAGTCGGGACAGGGAGGATACGCAGTATTTT	CASSRDREDTQYF
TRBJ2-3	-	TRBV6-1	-	TGTGCCAGCAGGCCCGGGGCCACAGATACGCAGTATTTT	CASRPGATDTQYF
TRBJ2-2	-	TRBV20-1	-	TGCAGTGCTTATCCTGTTTACACCGGGGAGCTGTTTTTT	CSAYPVYTGELFF
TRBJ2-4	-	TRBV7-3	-	TGTGCCAGCAGCAAAACACCCCAAAACATTCAGTACTTC	CASSKTPQNIQYF
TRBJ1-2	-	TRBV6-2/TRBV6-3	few	TGTGCCAGCAGTTACTCGGCTGGAGGGAACTATGGCTACACCTTC	CASSYSAGGNYGYTF
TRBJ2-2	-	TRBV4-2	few	TGTGCCAGCAGCCAAGAGGGCAGGGAGACCGGGGAGCTGTTTTTT	CASSQEGRETGELFF
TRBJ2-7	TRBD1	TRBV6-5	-	TGTGCCAGCAGTTGGCCCCCAGGGGGCCGGGGATACGAGCAGTACTTC	CASSWPPGGRGYEQYF
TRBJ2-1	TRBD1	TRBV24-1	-	TGTGCCAGCGGTTGGGGACAGGGGTTCGATGAGCAGTTCTTC	CASGWGQGFDEQFF
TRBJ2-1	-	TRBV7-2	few	TGTGCCAGCAGCTTAGGGGACATGCAGTTCTTC	CASSLGDMQFF
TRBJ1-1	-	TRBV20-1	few	TGCAGTGCTAGAGATGCGGCGGAGGATGAAGCTTTCTTT	CSARDAAEDEAFF
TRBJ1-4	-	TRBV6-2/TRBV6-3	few	TGTGCCAGCAGTTATCTTAGGAGTCGTCATGAAAAACTGTTTTTT	CASSYLRSRHEKLFF
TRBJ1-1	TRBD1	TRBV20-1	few	TGCAGTGCATTTCGGACAGGGGGGAGGACTGAAGCTTTCTTT	CSAFRTGGRTEAFF
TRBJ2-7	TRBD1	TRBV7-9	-	TGTGCCAGCAGCCAAGATGGGACAGGGGTCTACGAGCAGTACTTC	CASSQDGTGVYEQYF
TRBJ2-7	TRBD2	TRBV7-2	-	TGTGCCAGCAGCCCCAGGCGCCTTGGGACTAGCGGCCACGAGCAGTACTTC	CASSPRRLGTSGHEQYF
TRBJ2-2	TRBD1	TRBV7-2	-	TGTGCCAGCAGCTCGGGACAGAGGAACACCGGGGAGCTGTTTTTT	CASSSGQRNTGELFF
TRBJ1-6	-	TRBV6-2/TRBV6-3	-	TGTGCCAGCAGTCCTCTGAGGGACCATGTGCCACCCCTCCACTTT	CASSPLRDHVPPLHF
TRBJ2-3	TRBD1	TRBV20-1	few	TGCAGTGCTAGCGGACAGGGTGAGGATTATACGCAGTATTTT	CSASGQGEDYTQYF
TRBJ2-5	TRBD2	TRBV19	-	TGTGCCAGTGGCCCGGGGAGGGTTGAGACCCAGTACTTC	CASGPGRVETQYF
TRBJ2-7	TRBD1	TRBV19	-	TGTGCCAGCGGACAGGGATTCCACGAGCAGTACTTC	CASGQGFHEQYF
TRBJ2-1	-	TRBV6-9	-	TGTGCCAGCACCCTCGCCAGTGTGGCTGAGAATGAGCAGTTCTTC	CASTLASVAENEQFF
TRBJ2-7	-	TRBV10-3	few	TGTGCCATCAGCGTACAGGGCGACGAGCAGTACTTC	CAISVQGDEQYF
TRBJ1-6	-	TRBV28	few	TGTGCCAGCAGTCCTCGGCCTTCACCCCTCCACTTT	CASSPRPSPLHF
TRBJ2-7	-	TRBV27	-	TGTGCCAGCAGTTATGGCAGGGCAAAGTACGAGCAGTACTTC	CASSYGRAKYEQYF
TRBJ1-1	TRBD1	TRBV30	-	TGTGCCTGGAATCGACAGGGGGCGACTAAAGCTTTCTTT	CAWNRQGATKAFF
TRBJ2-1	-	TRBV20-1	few	TGCAGTGCTAGCCTGACTAGTCTCGGAACAAGGGAGCAGTTCTTC	CSASLTSLGTREQFF
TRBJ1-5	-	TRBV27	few	TGTGCCAGCAGTCCCAGGATTTATAGCAATCAGCCCCAGCATTTT	CASSPRIYSNQPQHF
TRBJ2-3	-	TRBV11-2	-	TGTGCCAGCAGCCACCCGGGCACAGATACGCAGTATTTT	CASSHPGTDTQYF
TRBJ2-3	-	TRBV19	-	TGTGCCACCCCCAGGGAATTCCCAGATACGCAGTATTTT	CATPREFPDTQYF
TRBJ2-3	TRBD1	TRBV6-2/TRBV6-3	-	TGTGCCAGCACCGACTTGGGGACAGGGAAAGGCACAGATACGCAGTATTTT	CASTDLGTGKGTDTQYF
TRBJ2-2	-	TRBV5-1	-	TGCGCCAGCAGCTTGGGGGGCCCCGGGGAGCTGTTTTTT	CASSLGGPGELFF